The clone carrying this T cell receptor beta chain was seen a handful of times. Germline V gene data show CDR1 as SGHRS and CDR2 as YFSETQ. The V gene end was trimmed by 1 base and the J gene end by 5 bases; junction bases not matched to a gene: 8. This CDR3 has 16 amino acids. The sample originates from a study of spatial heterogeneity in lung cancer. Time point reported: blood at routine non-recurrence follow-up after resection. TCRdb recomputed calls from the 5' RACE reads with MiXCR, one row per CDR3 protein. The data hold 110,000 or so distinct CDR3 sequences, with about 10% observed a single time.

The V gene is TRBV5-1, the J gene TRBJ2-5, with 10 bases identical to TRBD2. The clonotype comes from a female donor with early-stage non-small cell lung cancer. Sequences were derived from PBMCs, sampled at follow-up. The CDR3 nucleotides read TGCGCCAGCAGCTTGTATCCTAGCGGGAGAGGGGAGACCCAGTACTTC. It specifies CASSLYPSGRGETQYF.